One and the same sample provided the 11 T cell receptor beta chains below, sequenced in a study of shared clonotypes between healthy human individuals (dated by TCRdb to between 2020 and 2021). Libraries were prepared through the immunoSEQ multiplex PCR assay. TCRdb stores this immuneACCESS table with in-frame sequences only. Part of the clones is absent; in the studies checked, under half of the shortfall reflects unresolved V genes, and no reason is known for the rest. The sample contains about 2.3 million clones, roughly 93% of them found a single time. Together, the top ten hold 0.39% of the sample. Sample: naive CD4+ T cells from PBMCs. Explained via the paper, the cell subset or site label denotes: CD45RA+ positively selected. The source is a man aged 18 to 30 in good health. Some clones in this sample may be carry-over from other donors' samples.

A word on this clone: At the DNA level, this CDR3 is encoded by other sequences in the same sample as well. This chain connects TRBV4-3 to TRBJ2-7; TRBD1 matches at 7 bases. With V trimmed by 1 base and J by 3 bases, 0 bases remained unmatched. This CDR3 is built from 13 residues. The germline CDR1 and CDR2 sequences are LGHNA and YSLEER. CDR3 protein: CASSQGTGYEQYF. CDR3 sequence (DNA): TGCGCCAGCAGCCAAGGGACAGGCTACGAGCAGTACTTC.

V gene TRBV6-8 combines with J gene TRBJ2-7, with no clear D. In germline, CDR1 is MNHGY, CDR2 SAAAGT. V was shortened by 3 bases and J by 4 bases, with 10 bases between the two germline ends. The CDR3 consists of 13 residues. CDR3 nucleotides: TGTGCCAGCAGTTATTTTTTCTGGTACGAGCAGTACTTC. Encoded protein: CASSYFFWYEQYF.

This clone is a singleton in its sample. The CDR3 protein is CASSEAKGGQPQHF. CDR3 nucleotide sequence: TGTGCCAGCAGTGAAGCGAAGGGTGGTCAGCCCCAGCATTTT. The V gene is TRBV6-1, the J gene TRBJ1-5, with D unclear. This CDR3 is built from 14 residues. Germline lookup yields CDR1 MNHNS and CDR2 SASEGT. With 0 bases removed from V and 6 bases from J, the gap between germline ends came to 9 bases.

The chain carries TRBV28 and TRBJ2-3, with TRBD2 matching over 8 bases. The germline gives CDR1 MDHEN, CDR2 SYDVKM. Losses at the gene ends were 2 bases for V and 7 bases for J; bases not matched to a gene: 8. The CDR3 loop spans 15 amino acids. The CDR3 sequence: CASSLLSGNRNTQYF. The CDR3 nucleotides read TGTGCCAGCAGTTTACTTAGCGGGAACCGAAATACGCAGTATTTT.

DNA for the CDR3: TGTGCCAGCAGTTATACGCCGGACGGTGGCTACACCTTC. Protein sequence: CASSYTPDGGYTF. V usage is TRBV6-5 and J usage is TRBJ1-2; D not resolved. Trimming took 3 bases from V and 7 from J, leaving 12 bases between them. Germline values: CDR1 MNHEY, CDR2 SVGAGI. The CDR3 sequence is 13 residues long.

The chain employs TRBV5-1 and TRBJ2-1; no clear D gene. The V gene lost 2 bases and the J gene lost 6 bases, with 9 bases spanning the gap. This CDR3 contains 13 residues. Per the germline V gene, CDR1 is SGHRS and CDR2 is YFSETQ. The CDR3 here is CASSFSGVNEQFF. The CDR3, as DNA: TGCGCCAGCAGCTTTTCCGGAGTCAATGAGCAGTTCTTC.

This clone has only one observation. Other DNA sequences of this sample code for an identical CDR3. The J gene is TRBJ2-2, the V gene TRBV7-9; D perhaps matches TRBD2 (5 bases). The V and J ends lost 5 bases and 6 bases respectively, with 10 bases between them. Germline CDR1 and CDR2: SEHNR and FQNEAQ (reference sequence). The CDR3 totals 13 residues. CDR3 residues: CASSPRGAGELFF. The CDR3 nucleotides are TGTGCCAGCAGCCCTCGGGGAGCCGGGGAGCTGTTTTTT.

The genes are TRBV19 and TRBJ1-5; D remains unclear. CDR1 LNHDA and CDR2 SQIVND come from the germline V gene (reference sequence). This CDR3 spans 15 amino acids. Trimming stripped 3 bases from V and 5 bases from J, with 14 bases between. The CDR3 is CASSIESLNYQPQHF. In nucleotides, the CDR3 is TGTGCCAGTAGTATCGAGAGTCTAAACTATCAGCCCCAGCATTTT.

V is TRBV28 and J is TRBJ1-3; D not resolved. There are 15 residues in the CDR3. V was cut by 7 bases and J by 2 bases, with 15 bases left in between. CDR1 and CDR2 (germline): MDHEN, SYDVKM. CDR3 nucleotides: TGTGCCAGCACCTTGACTATTACGGCTGGAAACACCATATATTTT. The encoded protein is CASTLTITAGNTIYF. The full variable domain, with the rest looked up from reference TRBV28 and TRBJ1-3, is DVKVTQSSRYLVKRTGEKVFLECVQDMDHENMFWYRQDPGLGLRLIYFSYDVKMKEKGDIPEGYSVSREKKERFSLILESASTNQTSMYLCASTLTITAGNTIYFGEGSWLTVV.

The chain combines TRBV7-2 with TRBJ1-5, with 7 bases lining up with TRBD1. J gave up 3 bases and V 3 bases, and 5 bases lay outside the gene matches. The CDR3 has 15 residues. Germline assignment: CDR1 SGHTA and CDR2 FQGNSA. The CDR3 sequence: CASSFSGQTNQPQHF. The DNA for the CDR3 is TGTGCCAGCAGCTTCTCGGGACAGACCAATCAGCCCCAGCATTTT.

The DNA for the CDR3 is TGTGCCAGCAGGTCGGGACTCCCCGGCGAGCAGTACTTC. Translating gives CASRSGLPGEQYF. V usage is TRBV6-5 and J usage is TRBJ2-7, with D tentatively TRBD2 (6 bases). V was trimmed by 6 bases and J by 6 bases, leaving 15 bases between them. Germline assignment: CDR1 MNHEY and CDR2 SVGAGI. The CDR3 extends over 13 amino acids.